This T cell receptor (beta chain) is from a study of human T cells and chemical hapten exposure. Study-wide points: TCRs above 1 in 1000 frequency did not change with DPC sensitization.

In the library, unique molecular identifiers were attached to individual cDNA molecules. TCRdb independently ran MiXCR on the 5' RACE reads; one entry per CDR3 protein. The data hold approximately 110,000 distinct CDR3 sequences, with more than 15% observed a single time. Before extraction, the whole blood was not fractionated, and total RNA was taken from it. The V gene lost 7 bases and the J gene lost 2 bases, with 12 bases spanning the gap. From germline, CDR1 is MNHEY and CDR2 SVGAGI. This CDR3 spans 13 amino acids. In regard to this clonotype: Its antigen is unknown.

The chain couples TRBV6-5 to TRBJ2-7, with D perhaps TRBD1 or TRBD2 (6 bases each). The sequence derives from a human donor in good health. This CDR3 is CASKGGLPYEQYF. CDR3 DNA sequence: TGTGCCAGCAAGGGGGGCCTCCCCTACGAGCAGTACTTC.